What follows are 16 T cell receptor beta chains derived from one specimen sequenced in a study of cytomegalovirus exposure and HLA in healthy donors. Profiling relied on immunoSEQ multiplex PCR, and the TCRdb table lists in-frame clones only, not all of them. The repertoire holds tens of thousands of clones, with around 94% as singletons. Sequencing was done on a sample of PBMCs. Receptor source: a man aged 18 to 35 in good health and CMV-seronegative.

The rearrangement links TRBV18 to TRBJ2-7, with TRBD1 matching over 7 bases. CDR3 length: 15 amino acids. The trim removed 3 bases at V and 0 bases at J, leaving 5 bases unmatched. The V gene's germline CDR1 is KGHSH and CDR2 LQKENI. The CDR3 coding sequence is TGTGCCAGCTCACCGGGACAGATCGTCTCCTACGAGCAGTACTTC. Amino acids: CASSPGQIVSYEQYF.

The V call is TRBV12-5, the J call TRBJ2-1, with a weak D call TRBD1 (5 bases). The CDR3 contains 15 residues. The ends were cut back, 4 bases at V and 1 base at J, with 11 bases in the middle. Germline V gives CDR1 LGHNT, CDR2 FRNRAP. This CDR3 is CASGSLSGSYNEQFF. The CDR3, as DNA: TGTGCTAGTGGTTCCTTATCAGGGTCCTACAATGAGCAGTTCTTC.

This chain connects TRBV6-4 to TRBJ1-1, with 8 bases aligning to TRBD1. The CDR3 consists of 13 residues. Per germline, CDR1 MRHNA and CDR2 SNTAGT. The V segment lost 9 bases and the J segment 1 base; nucleotides outside the gene matches: 4. CDR3 in DNA: TGTGCCAGTTCGACAGGGGCGAACACTGAAGCTTTCTTT. Translated: CASSTGANTEAFF.

V and J are TRBV19 and TRBJ2-7, with D perhaps matching TRBD1 (5 bases). V gave up 5 bases and J gave up 5 bases, with 19 bases separating them. The germline V gene has CDR1 LNHDA and CDR2 SQIVND (reference sequence). The CDR3 contains 15 residues. CDR3 nucleotide sequence: TGTGCCAGTAGTCATCTCCAGGGTAGCAACAACGAGCAGTACTTC. This sequence encodes CASSHLQGSNNEQYF.

The rearrangement links TRBV6-6 to TRBJ1-2, with 7 bases lining up with TRBD1. Germline V CDR1 and CDR2: MNHNY, SVGAGI (reference sequence). With 6 bases clipped from V and 0 bases from J, the junction kept 10 bases outside the gene matches. The length of the CDR3 is 16 residues. CDR3 sequence (DNA): TGTGCCAGCAGCCCCACCCGGGACAGAGCTAACTATGGCTACACCTTC. Encoded protein: CASSPTRDRANYGYTF.

The chain employs TRBV25-1 and TRBJ2-1, with TRBD2 matching over 9 bases. After removal of 7 bases from V and 6 bases from J, the junction contained 7 bases not matched to a gene. Germline V CDR1 and CDR2: MGHDK, SYGVNS. The CDR3 extends over 14 amino acids. DNA of the CDR3: TGTGCCAGCAAAAGAGGGACTAGCCGCAATGAGCAGTTCTTC. It is translated as CASKRGTSRNEQFF.

The J gene is TRBJ1-2, the V gene TRBV5-1; 8 bases are shared with TRBD1. V shed 4 bases and J 5 bases; nucleotides not matched to a gene: 10. The CDR3 length is 15 residues. The germline CDR1 and CDR2 sequences are SGHRS and YFSETQ. CDR3 in DNA: TGCGCCAGCAGCCTTCCGACAGGGGCGGGGTATGGCTACACCTTC. Translated, it gives CASSLPTGAGYGYTF.

This chain joins TRBV6-1 and TRBJ1-1; D is possibly TRBD1 (6 bases). This CDR3 contains 14 residues. Germline-derived CDR1 and CDR2 are MNHNS and SASEGT. Trimming shortened V by 6 bases and J by 2 bases, and 13 bases separated the two germline ends. Written as DNA, the CDR3 is TGTGCCAGCAGAGGCGACAGGTATAACACTGAAGCTTTCTTT. Translating gives CASRGDRYNTEAFF.

The V and J genes are TRBV6-1 and TRBJ1-2; 9 nucleotides align to TRBD1. J was trimmed by 4 bases and V by 2 bases; bases with no gene match: 5. Germline V gives CDR1 MNHNS, CDR2 SASEGT. This CDR3 contains 15 residues. The CDR3 DNA sequence: TGTGCCAGCAGTGAACAGCCGGGACAGGGCTATGGCTACACCTTC. This codes for CASSEQPGQGYGYTF.

The gene calls are TRBV5-6 and TRBJ2-1; tentative D call: TRBD2 (5 bases). The germline CDR1 and CDR2 sequences are SGHDT and YYEEEE. The V gene lost 0 bases and the J gene lost 4 bases, with 14 bases spanning the gap. The CDR3 runs 16 residues. DNA of the CDR3: TGTGCCAGCAGCTTGGGTGCCCTAACTAGGTACAATGAGCAGTTCTTC. Translation gives CASSLGALTRYNEQFF.

The J gene is TRBJ1-1, the V gene TRBV6-6; D unclear. Germline V CDR1 and CDR2: MNHNY, SVGAGI (reference sequence). V dropped 0 bases and J dropped 1 base, with 3 bases sitting between them. This CDR3 has 13 residues. The CDR3 sequence: CASSYSRNTEAFF. CDR3 bases: TGTGCCAGCAGTTACTCCAGGAACACTGAAGCTTTCTTT.

CDR3 in DNA: TGTGCCAGCAGTCCCCGTCCTGGAAACACCATATATTTT. Translating gives CASSPRPGNTIYF. V usage is TRBV6-1 and J usage is TRBJ1-3; no clear D gene. V was trimmed by 5 bases and J by 2 bases, leaving 7 bases between them. Per the germline V gene, CDR1 is MNHNS and CDR2 is SASEGT. The CDR3 loop spans 13 amino acids.

The table lists this clone with a count of one. This sequence joins TRBV19 and TRBJ2-7; 8 nucleotides align to TRBD1. V dropped 6 bases and J dropped 1; count of bases not matched to a gene: 5. Germline V gives CDR1 LNHDA, CDR2 SQIVND (reference sequence). This CDR3 contains 14 residues. DNA for the CDR3: TGTGCCAGTAGAGAGAGGGACAGGTCCTACGAGCAGTACTTC. Protein product: CASRERDRSYEQYF.

This chain joins TRBV7-9 and TRBJ1-2, with 9 bases lining up with TRBD1. The V gene's germline CDR1 is SEHNR and CDR2 FQNEAQ (reference sequence). CDR3 length: 14 residues. V dropped 4 bases and J dropped 8; count of bases not matched to a gene: 8. The CDR3 is CASSSPGTGKGYTF. The DNA for the CDR3 is TGTGCCAGCAGCTCGCCGGGGACAGGGAAGGGCTACACCTTC.

This clone was found once. The rearrangement links TRBV27 to TRBJ2-1; TRBD2 aligns across 8 bases. Looked up from germline, CDR1 is MNHEY and CDR2 is SMNVEV (reference sequence). This CDR3 region has 14 residues. Trimming removed 3 bases from V and 7 bases from J; junction bases left unmatched: 5. Here the CDR3 reads CASSLPSGSNEQFF. For the CDR3, the DNA is TGTGCCAGCAGTTTGCCCAGCGGGAGTAATGAGCAGTTCTTC.

The chain carries TRBV15 and TRBJ1-5; no reliable D call. The CDR3 sequence is 15 residues long. V lost 1 base, J lost 0 bases, and 7 bases lay in between. Germline values: CDR1 LNHNV, CDR2 YYDKDF (reference sequence). The CDR3 sequence: CATSRGRDSNQPQHF. The CDR3 bases are TGTGCCACCAGCAGAGGGAGGGATAGCAATCAGCCCCAGCATTTT.